Below, 14 T cell receptor beta chains from the same sample are listed, as sequenced in a study of control samples from healthy donors and cancer patients. The protocol was immunoSEQ multiplex PCR, while the TCRdb copy is restricted to in-frame clones and leaves out a portion. The sample has fewer than 110,000 clones; 80% to 90% are singletons. Sequencing used blood. Receptors originate from a man aged 30-40 years in good health.

V and J are TRBV10-1 and TRBJ1-1, with TRBD1 matching over 10 bases. Losses at the gene ends were 8 bases for V and 1 base for J; bases not matched to a gene: 7. The CDR3 consists of 15 residues. Germline values: CDR1 WNHNN, CDR2 SYGVQD (reference sequence). The CDR3 reads CASGGTGAPNTEAFF. The CDR3 nucleotides are TGCGCCAGCGGGGGGACAGGGGCGCCGAACACTGAAGCTTTCTTT.

This chain uses TRBV2 with TRBJ2-7; no clear D. Germline assignment: CDR1 SNHLY and CDR2 FYNNEI. The V end was cut by 10 bases, the J end by 7 bases, with 5 bases between. The CDR3 has 8 residues. Here the CDR3 DNA reads TGTGCCAATAATGAGCAGTACTTC. This encodes CANNEQYF.

The chain joins TRBV5-4 to TRBJ1-2; no definite D call. The germline V gene encodes CDR1 SGHNT and CDR2 YYREEE (reference sequence). The CDR3 runs to 13 residues. V was cut by 4 bases and J by 5 bases, with 12 bases left in between. The CDR3 DNA is TGTGCCAGCAGCGCACCGAACAGTTATGGCTACACCTTC. Protein: CASSAPNSYGYTF. Full variable domain (remainder filled in from reference TRBV5-4 and TRBJ1-2): ETGVTQSPTHLIKTRGQQVTLRCSSQSGHNTVSWYQQALGQGPQFIFQYYREEENGRGNFPPRFSGLQFPNYSSELNVNALELDDSALYLCASSAPNSYGYTFGSGTRLTVV.

This clone has a single count. The rearrangement links TRBV30 to TRBJ1-1; weak D call: TRBD1 (5 bases). The CDR3 covers 13 residues. The V end lost 5 bases, the J end lost 11 bases, and 21 bases lay between the germline ends. Germline V gene data show CDR1 as GTSNPN and CDR2 as SVGIG (reference sequence). The CDR3 nucleotides are TGTGCCTGGTCGACGGACCAAGGGGCGGGTGCTTTCTTT. Protein sequence: CAWSTDQGAGAFF.

As concerns this clone: A junction boundary mismatches the germline segment, possibly from a read error. The same CDR3 arises from other DNA sequences in this sample as well. The V call is TRBV28, the J call TRBJ1-2; TRBD1 is a possible D gene (5 bases). Germline V gene data show CDR1 as MDHEN and CDR2 as SYDVKM. This CDR3 comprises 14 residues. CDR3 DNA sequence: TGTGCCAGCTGCCCACGGGGGAGTGGGTATGGCTACACTTTC. Its protein product is CASCPRGSGYGYTF.

The rearrangement uses TRBV5-1 and TRBJ2-1, with 15 nucleotides matching TRBD2. V dropped 3 bases and J dropped 6; count of bases not matched to a gene: 7. The CDR3 is made up of 17 amino acids. Germline CDR1 reads SGHRS; CDR2 reads YFSETQ. In DNA, the CDR3 is TGCGCCAGCAGCTGGGGACTAGCGGGAGGAGTGGGCAATGAGCAGTTCTTC. Translated, it gives CASSWGLAGGVGNEQFF.

This clone occurred a few times. J is TRBJ2-1 and V is TRBV24-1, with 15 nucleotides matching TRBD2. Looked up from germline, CDR1 is KGHDR and CDR2 is SFDVKD. V trimming: 5 bases; J trimming: 7 bases; junction bases outside the gene matches: 2. The CDR3 extends over 15 amino acids. CDR3 amino acids: CATSAGTSGRNEQFF. DNA for the CDR3: TGTGCCACCAGTGCGGGGACTAGCGGGAGGAATGAGCAGTTCTTC.

The chain links TRBV7-3 to TRBJ2-5, with TRBD2 matching over 12 bases. The CDR3 is 17 amino acids. Germline values: CDR1 SGHTA, CDR2 FQGTGA. J was trimmed by 5 bases and V by 2 bases; bases with no gene match: 9. Here the CDR3 DNA reads TGTGCCAGCAGCTTAGGGACTAGCGGGTCGTTGGGGGAGACCCAGTACTTC. Protein product: CASSLGTSGSLGETQYF.

The CDR3 reads CASSPPMSGSIANTGELFF. In DNA form, the CDR3 reads TGTGCCAGCAGCCCACCCATGAGCGGGTCAATCGCGAACACCGGGGAGCTGTTTTTT. V usage is TRBV28 and J usage is TRBJ2-2, with a possible D match to TRBD2 (6 bases). Per the germline V gene, CDR1 is MDHEN and CDR2 is SYDVKM. The CDR3 is 19 amino acids. V shed 6 bases and J shed 0 bases, with 23 bases lying between them.

V gene TRBV24-1 combines with J gene TRBJ2-1; D remains unclear. This CDR3 comprises 15 residues. Trimming took off 5 bases at V and 0 bases at J, with 10 bases between the two ends. Looked up from germline, CDR1 is KGHDR and CDR2 is SFDVKD. CDR3 residues: CATSASLSSYNEQFF. The DNA for the CDR3 is TGTGCCACCAGTGCGTCCCTGAGCTCCTACAATGAGCAGTTCTTC.

The gene calls are TRBV7-3 and TRBJ2-1; 7 nucleotides match TRBD2. V shed 8 bases, J shed 4 bases, and the junction held 11 bases outside the gene matches. CDR3 length: 15 residues. In germline, CDR1 is SGHTA, CDR2 FQGTGA. The CDR3 reads CASQTERGKYNEQFF. The CDR3 nucleotides read TGTGCCAGCCAAACTGAGCGGGGAAAGTACAATGAGCAGTTCTTC.

This clone appeared once. This chain uses TRBV28 with TRBJ1-3; D is possibly TRBD1 (6 bases). The CDR3 is 15 amino acids. Trimming shortened V by 10 bases and J by 0 bases, and 16 bases separated the two germline ends. Germline values: CDR1 MDHEN, CDR2 SYDVKM. For the CDR3, the DNA is TGTGCCACTACCTCAGGGGTTAGCTCTGGAAACACCATATATTTT. Its protein product is CATTSGVSSGNTIYF.

About this clone itself: An end of the junction does not agree with germline; a read error may underlie this. This chain uses TRBV10-2 with TRBJ1-4, with D possibly TRBD1 on 6 matching bases. This CDR3 is built from 16 residues. The germline CDR1 and CDR2 sequences are WSHSY and SAAADI. CDR3 nucleotides: TGCGCGAGCAAGACAGCCGGGGGGCGGATGAATGAAAAACTGTTTTTT. This sequence encodes CASKTAGGRMNEKLFF.

This clone has only one observation. V and J are TRBV28 and TRBJ1-5, with D perhaps TRBD1 (5 bases). Trimming took off 8 bases at V and 4 bases at J, with 9 bases between the two ends. This CDR3 spans 12 amino acids. From germline, CDR1 is MDHEN and CDR2 SYDVKM. The CDR3 loop is CASQQENQPQHF. DNA for the CDR3: TGTGCCAGCCAACAGGAAAATCAGCCCCAGCATTTT.